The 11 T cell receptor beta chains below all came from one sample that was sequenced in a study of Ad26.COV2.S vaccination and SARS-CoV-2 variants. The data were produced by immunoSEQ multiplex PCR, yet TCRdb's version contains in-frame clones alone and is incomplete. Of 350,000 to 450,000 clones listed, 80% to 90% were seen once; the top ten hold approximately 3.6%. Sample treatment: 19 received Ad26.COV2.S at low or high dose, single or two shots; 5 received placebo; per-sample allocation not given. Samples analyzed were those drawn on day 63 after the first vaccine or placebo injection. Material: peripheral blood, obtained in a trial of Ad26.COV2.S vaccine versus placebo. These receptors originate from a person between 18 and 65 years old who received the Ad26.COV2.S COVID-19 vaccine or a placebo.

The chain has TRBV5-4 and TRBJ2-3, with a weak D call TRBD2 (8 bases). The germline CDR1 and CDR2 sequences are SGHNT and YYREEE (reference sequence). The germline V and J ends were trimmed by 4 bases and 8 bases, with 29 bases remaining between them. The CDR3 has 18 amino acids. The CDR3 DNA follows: TGTGCCAGCAGCGGCCCAGGGGGGAGCGGGGGAAACCTGGGTACGCAGTATTTT. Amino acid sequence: CASSGPGGSGGNLGTQYF.

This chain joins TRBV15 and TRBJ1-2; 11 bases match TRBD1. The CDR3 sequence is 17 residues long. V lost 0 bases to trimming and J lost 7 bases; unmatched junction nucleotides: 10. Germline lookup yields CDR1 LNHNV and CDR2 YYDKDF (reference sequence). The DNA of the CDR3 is TGTGCCACCAGCAGAGATCTATCTGGACAGGGGGCGCGTGGCTACACCTTC. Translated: CATSRDLSGQGARGYTF.

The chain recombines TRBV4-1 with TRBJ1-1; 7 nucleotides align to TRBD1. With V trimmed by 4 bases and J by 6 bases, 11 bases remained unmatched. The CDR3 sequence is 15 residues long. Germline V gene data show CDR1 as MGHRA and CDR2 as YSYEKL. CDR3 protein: CASSRSPGQHPEAFF. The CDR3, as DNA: TGCGCCAGCAGCCGCTCCCCGGGACAGCACCCTGAAGCTTTCTTT.

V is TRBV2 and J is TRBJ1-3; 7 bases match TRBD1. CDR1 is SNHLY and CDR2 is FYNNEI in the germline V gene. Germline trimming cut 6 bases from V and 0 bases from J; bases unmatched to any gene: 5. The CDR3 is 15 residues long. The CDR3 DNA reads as TGTGCCAGCAGACAAACAGGGGCCTCTGGAAACACCATATATTTT. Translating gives CASRQTGASGNTIYF.

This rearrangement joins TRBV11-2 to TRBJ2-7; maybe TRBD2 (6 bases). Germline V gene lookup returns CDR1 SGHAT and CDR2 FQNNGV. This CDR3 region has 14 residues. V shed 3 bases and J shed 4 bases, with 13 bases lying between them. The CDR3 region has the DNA TGTGCCAGCAGCTTCCGGGACGGGACTTACGAGCAGTACTTC. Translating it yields CASSFRDGTYEQYF.

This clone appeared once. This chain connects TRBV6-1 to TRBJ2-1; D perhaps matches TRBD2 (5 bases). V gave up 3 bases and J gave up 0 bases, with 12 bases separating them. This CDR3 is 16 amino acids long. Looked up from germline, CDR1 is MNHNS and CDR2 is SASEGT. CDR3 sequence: CASSDEGTGSYNEQFF. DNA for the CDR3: TGTGCCAGCAGTGATGAGGGCACCGGCTCCTACAATGAGCAGTTCTTC.

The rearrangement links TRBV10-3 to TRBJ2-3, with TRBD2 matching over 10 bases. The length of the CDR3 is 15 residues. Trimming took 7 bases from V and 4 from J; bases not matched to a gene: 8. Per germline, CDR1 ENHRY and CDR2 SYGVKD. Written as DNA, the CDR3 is TGTGCCATCAAGGTAGCGGGGGGAATCGCAGATACGCAGTATTTT. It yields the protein CAIKVAGGIADTQYF.

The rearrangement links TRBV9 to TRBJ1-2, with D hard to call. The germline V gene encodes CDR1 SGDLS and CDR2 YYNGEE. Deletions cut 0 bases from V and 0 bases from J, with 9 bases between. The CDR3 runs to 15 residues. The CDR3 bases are TGTGCCAGCAGCGTAGCTAACAGCACTAACTATGGCTACACCTTC. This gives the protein CASSVANSTNYGYTF.

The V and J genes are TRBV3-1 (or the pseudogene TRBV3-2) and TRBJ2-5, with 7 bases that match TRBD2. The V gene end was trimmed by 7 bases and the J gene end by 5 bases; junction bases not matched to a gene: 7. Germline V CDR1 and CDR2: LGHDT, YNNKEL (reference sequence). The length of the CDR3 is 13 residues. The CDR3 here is CASTRSGGETQYF. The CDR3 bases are TGTGCCAGCACCCGGTCGGGGGGTGAGACCCAGTACTTC.

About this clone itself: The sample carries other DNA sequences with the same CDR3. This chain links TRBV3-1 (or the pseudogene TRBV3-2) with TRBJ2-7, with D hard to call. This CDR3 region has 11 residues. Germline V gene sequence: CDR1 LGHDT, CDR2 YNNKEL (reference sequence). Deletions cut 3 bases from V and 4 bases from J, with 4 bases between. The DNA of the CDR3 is TGTGCCAGCAGCCAGGCTTACGAGCAGTACTTC. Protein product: CASSQAYEQYF.

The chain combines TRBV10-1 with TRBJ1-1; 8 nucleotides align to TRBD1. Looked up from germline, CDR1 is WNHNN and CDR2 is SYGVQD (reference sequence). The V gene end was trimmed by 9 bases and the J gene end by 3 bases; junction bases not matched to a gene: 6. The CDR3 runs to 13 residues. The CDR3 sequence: CARPDREDTEAFF. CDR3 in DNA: TGCGCCAGACCGGACAGGGAGGACACTGAAGCTTTCTTT.